A single T cell receptor (beta chain) is shown here with its context. Its specificity is not known. This specimen comes from a study of T cells in Graves' hyperthyroidism and ophthalmopathy. Study-wide points: Most thyroid clonotypes that were expanded above 0.001 also turned up in blood.

Germline V gene sequence: CDR1 MNHNS, CDR2 SASEGT. V was trimmed by 2 bases and J by 4 bases, leaving 12 bases between them. The CDR3 is 15 amino acids. Amplification yielded TCR beta CDR3 regions, with RNA transcripts as the source. RT-PCR in the first round (using the HTBI primer set) targeted the TCR CDR3. TCRdb re-called the multiplex PCR reads through MiXCR, storing one row per CDR3 protein. The sample records roughly 400,000 distinct CDR3 sequences, 11% to 15% being singletons. The sequence derives from a man aged 45-65 years with Graves' ophthalmopathy. Material for sequencing was blood. This sequence joins TRBV6-1 and TRBJ2-1; the D call may be TRBD1 or TRBD2 (5 bases each). DNA of the CDR3: TGTGCCAGCAGTGAATTGCAGGGACCGTACAATGAGCAGTTCTTC. It yields the protein CASSELQGPYNEQFF.